This T cell receptor (beta chain) is drawn from a study of blood T cells in healthy people across ages. Alongside a J-beta primer mix, a sample-barcoded 5' primer served in a second PCR lasting roughly 6 to 12 cycles. TCRdb independently ran MiXCR on the 5' RACE reads; one entry per CDR3 protein. Of about 1.4 million distinct CDR3 sequences in the sample, approximately 60% are singletons; the top ten hold 6.7%. CDR1 ENHRY and CDR2 SYGVKD come from the germline V gene. The CDR3 sequence is 15 residues long. Deletions cut 9 bases from V and 3 bases from J, with 21 bases between. Per-sample yields of isolated PBMCs were at least 6 million.

The sequenced material came from blood. The receptor was derived from a man aged 18 to 29 in good health. J is TRBJ2-7 and V is TRBV10-3; TRBD1 is a possible D gene (6 bases). CDR3 residues: CAISAGQTTGYEQYF. CDR3 coding DNA: TGTGCCATTTCCGCAGGACAGACTACTGGCTACGAGCAGTACTTC.